This T cell receptor (beta chain) was observed in a study of T cell clonality in common variable immunodeficiency. Profiled with immunoSEQ multiplex PCR; TCRdb holds only in-frame clones, not every one. The sample shows about 45,000 clones, none of them appearing just once. The sample holds many counts of this clone. Source material: peripheral blood mononuclear cells. The clonotype was recovered from a person aged 18 to 70 in good health.

Partial CDR3 DNA: TGTGCCAGTAAAGGGACAGCCACCTCCTACGAG. Encoded protein: CASKGTATSYE. The entire CDR3 protein is CASKGTATSYEQYF. The J gene is TRBJ2-7, the V gene TRBV19, with TRBD1 matching over 7 bases. The read gets to within 3 residues of the CDR3 end, and the germline J gene fills in the rest. This CDR3 has 14 amino acids. CDR1 and CDR2 from the germline V gene are LNHDA and SQIVND (reference sequence). Germline trimming cut 7 bases from V and 0 bases from J; bases unmatched to any gene: 6.